The present T cell receptor beta chain was sequenced within a study of T cells in Graves' hyperthyroidism and ophthalmopathy. V was clipped by 4 bases and J by 0 bases, with 10 bases between them. The CDR3 runs to 15 residues. Germline V CDR1 and CDR2: SGHTA, FQGNSA. This clonotype showed up many times. TCR beta CDR3 regions were amplified from RNA. The HTBI primer set was used in a first-round RT-PCR of the TCR CDR3. Using its own MiXCR run on the multiplex PCR reads, TCRdb lists one record per CDR3 protein. The data contain 700,000 or so distinct CDR3 sequences, more than 14% of them singletons. The TCR comes from a woman aged 45-65 years with Graves' ophthalmopathy. The chain combines TRBV7-2 with TRBJ2-4; no firm D call. Sequencing was performed on blood. The CDR3 protein is CASSSDQAAKNIQYF. The CDR3 DNA reads as TGTGCCAGCAGCTCCGATCAAGCAGCCAAAAACATTCAGTACTTC.